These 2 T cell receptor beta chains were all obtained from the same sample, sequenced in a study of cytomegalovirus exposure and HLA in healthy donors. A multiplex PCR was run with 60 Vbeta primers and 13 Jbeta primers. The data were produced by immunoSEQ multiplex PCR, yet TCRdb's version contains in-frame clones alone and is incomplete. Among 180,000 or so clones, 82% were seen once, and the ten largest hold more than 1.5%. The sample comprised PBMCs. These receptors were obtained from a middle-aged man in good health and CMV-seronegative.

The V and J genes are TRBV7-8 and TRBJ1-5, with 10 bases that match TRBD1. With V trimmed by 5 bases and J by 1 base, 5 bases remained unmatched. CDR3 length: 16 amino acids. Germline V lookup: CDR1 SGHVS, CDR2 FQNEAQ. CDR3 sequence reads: CASSRQDRGSNQPQHF. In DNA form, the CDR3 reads TGTGCCAGCAGCAGACAGGACAGGGGGAGCAATCAGCCCCAGCATTTT.

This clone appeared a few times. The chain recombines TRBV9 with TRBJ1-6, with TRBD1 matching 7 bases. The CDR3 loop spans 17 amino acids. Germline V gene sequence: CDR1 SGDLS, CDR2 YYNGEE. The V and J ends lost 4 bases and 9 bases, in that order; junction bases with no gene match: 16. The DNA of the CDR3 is TGTGCCAGCAGCTCCGGGGCGGGACAGATATCACTTTCACCCCTCCACTTT. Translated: CASSSGAGQISLSPLHF.